This paragraph reports one T cell receptor beta chain. The CDR3 spans 14 residues. Germline V gene sequence: CDR1 MNHEY, CDR2 SMNVEV (reference sequence). Between the trimmed V and J ends, which lost 5 bases and 4 bases, there was a span of 14 bases. This entry comes from a study of blood T cell repertoires in COVID-19. Study as a whole: Both acute and convalescent COVID-19 samples were obtained from the United States, Italy and Spain.

Original processing methods: Amplified reference gene primers provided the basis for estimating nucleated cell counts. The assay was immunoSEQ multiplex PCR, and TCRdb's table has in-frame clones only and misses some. V and J calls and clone size are those listed in that table; D and trimming were worked out from the DNA. The sample records around 190,000 clones, 80% to 90% being singletons. This TCR derives from a man younger than 45 with acute or convalescent COVID-19. Sequences were obtained from peripheral blood. This sequence joins TRBV27 and TRBJ1-2; D gene ambiguous. CDR3 loop: CASSVSGLSYGYTF. The CDR3 DNA sequence: TGTGCCAGCAGTGTCAGCGGGTTGTCCTATGGCTACACCTTC.